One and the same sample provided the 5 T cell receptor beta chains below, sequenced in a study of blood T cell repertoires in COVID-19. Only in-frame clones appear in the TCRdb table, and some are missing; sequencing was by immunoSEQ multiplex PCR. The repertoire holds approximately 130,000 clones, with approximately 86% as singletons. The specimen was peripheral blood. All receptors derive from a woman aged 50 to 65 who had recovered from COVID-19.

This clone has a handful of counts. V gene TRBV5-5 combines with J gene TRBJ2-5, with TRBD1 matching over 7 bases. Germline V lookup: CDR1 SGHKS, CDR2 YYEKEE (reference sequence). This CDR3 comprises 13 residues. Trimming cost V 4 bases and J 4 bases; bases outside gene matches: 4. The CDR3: CASSLQGRETQYF. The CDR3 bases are TGTGCCAGCAGCCTACAGGGGAGAGAGACCCAGTACTTC.

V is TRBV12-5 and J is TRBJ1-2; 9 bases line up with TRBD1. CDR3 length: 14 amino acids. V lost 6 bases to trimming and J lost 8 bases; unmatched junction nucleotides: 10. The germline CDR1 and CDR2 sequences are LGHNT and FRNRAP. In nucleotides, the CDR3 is TGTGCTAGTGGCTCTATGGGACAGGGCGAGGGCTACACCTTC. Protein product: CASGSMGQGEGYTF.

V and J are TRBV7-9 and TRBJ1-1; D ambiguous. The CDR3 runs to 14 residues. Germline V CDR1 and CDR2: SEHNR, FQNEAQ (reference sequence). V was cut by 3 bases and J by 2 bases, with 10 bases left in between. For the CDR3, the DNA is TGTGCCAGCAGCTTGGAGGGAGGAAACACTGAAGCTTTCTTT. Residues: CASSLEGGNTEAFF.

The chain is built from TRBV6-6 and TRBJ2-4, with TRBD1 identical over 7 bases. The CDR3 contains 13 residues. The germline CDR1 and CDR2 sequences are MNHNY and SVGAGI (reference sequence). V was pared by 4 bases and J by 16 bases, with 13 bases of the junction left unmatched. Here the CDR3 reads CASSSERGQSRYF. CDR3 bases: TGTGCCAGCAGTTCTGAACGGGGACAGAGCCGTTACTTC.

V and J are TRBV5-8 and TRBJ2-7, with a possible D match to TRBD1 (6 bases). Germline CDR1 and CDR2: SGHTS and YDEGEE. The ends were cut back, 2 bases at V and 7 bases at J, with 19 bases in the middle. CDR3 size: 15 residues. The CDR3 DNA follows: TGTGCCAGCAGCTTCCTGGACAGCAGGTCTGTGGAGCAGTACTTC. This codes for CASSFLDSRSVEQYF.